A selection of T cell receptor beta chains follows, all from one sample in a study of shared clonotypes between healthy human individuals. The protocol was immunoSEQ multiplex PCR, while the TCRdb copy is restricted to in-frame clones and leaves out a portion. The sample has over 2 million clones, 95% seen once. Sequencing was performed on naive CD4+ T cells sorted from blood. These receptors originate from a man aged 18 to 35 in good health. The CDR3 runs from the conserved cysteine through the conserved F or W. The D gene is left open where the match is weak. Only some rows state a clone size, as once, few, many or a class for expanded clones.

cdr3_aa cdr3_nt d_call cdr3_length j_call clone_size v_call
CATTWGENTEAFF TGTGCCACGACGTGGGGGGAGAACACTGAAGCTTTCTTT - 13 TRBJ1-1 - TRBV10-3
CASSFTGRAEAFF TGTGCCAGCAGTTTTACAGGGAGGGCTGAAGCTTTCTTT - 13 TRBJ1-1 - TRBV27
CASGGGPVVTQYF TGTGCCAGCGGGGGGGGCCCAGTGGTGACCCAGTACTTC - 13 TRBJ2-5 once TRBV28
CASRIGQHTEAFF TGTGCCAGCAGAATTGGACAGCACACTGAAGCTTTCTTT - 13 TRBJ1-1 - TRBV11-2
CASSESRAGGYTF TGTGCCAGCAGTGAAAGCAGGGCAGGCGGCTACACCTTC - 13 TRBJ1-2 - TRBV6-1
CASSSASRGVRHQPQHF TGTGCCAGCAGTTCAGCTTCTCGGGGGGTTAGGCATCAGCCCCAGCATTTT - 17 TRBJ1-5 - TRBV7-2
CASSLGPEGTQYF TGCGCCAGCAGCTTGGGACCCGAGGGGACCCAGTACTTC - 13 TRBJ2-5 - TRBV5-1
CASTEGLLSSYEQYF TGTGCCAGCACCGAGGGACTTCTGAGCTCCTACGAGCAGTACTTC - 15 TRBJ2-7 - TRBV2
CARSLSPRTANTEAFF TGTGCCAGAAGCTTGAGTCCCCGGACAGCGAACACTGAAGCTTTCTTT - 16 TRBJ1-1 - TRBV5-3
CASSPKYGTTPYEQYF TGTGCCAGCAGCCCAAAATACGGGACTACACCCTACGAGCAGTACTTC TRBD2 16 TRBJ2-7 - TRBV5-4
CAWRTLSGRVTGELFF TGTGCCTGGCGGACCCTTAGCGGGAGGGTCACCGGGGAGCTGTTTTTT TRBD2 16 TRBJ2-2 - TRBV30
CASSATGFGYTF TGTGCCAGCTCAGCGACAGGGTTTGGCTACACCTTC TRBD1 12 TRBJ1-2 - TRBV18
CASSQDLGQFGANVLTF TGCGCCAGCAGCCAAGACCTTGGACAATTTGGGGCCAACGTCCTGACTTTC - 17 TRBJ2-6 - TRBV4-3
CAGHPGQTYGYTF TGTGCCGGCCACCCAGGGCAGACCTATGGCTACACCTTC - 13 TRBJ1-2 - TRBV2
CASSTSRTSGANTQYF TGTGCCAGCAGCACGTCTCGGACTAGCGGGGCAAATACGCAGTATTTT TRBD2 16 TRBJ2-3 - TRBV7-3
CASSWTGTVRLEQYF TGCGCCAGCAGCTGGACCGGGACAGTACGATTAGAGCAGTACTTC TRBD1 15 TRBJ2-7 - TRBV5-1
CASSPSGRAYEQYF TGTGCCAGCAGCCCGAGCGGGAGGGCGTACGAGCAGTACTTC TRBD2 14 TRBJ2-7 - TRBV7-8
CASSIAFRELFF TGCGCCAGCAGCATTGCCTTCCGGGAGCTGTTTTTT - 12 TRBJ2-2 once TRBV5-1
CAIRLGTSQETQYF TGTGCCATCAGACTTGGGACAAGTCAAGAGACCCAGTACTTC - 14 TRBJ2-5 - TRBV10-3
CAISLVAGGTGELFF TGTGCCATCAGCCTAGTAGCGGGAGGCACCGGGGAGCTGTTTTTT TRBD2 15 TRBJ2-2 - TRBV10-3
CASSLALQGRDTGELFF TGTGCCAGCAGCTTAGCGCTTCAGGGTAGAGACACCGGGGAGCTGTTTTTT - 17 TRBJ2-2 - TRBV7-6
CASSGGRGPSPLHF TGCGCCAGCAGTGGCGGCAGGGGGCCTTCACCCCTCCACTTT TRBD1 14 TRBJ1-6 - TRBV10-1
CASSYSGTSYEQYF TGTGCCAGCAGCTACTCAGGGACGTCCTACGAGCAGTACTTC - 14 TRBJ2-7 - TRBV11-2
CASSPWTGGGQPQHF TGTGCCAGCAGCCCCTGGACAGGGGGAGGACAGCCCCAGCATTTT TRBD1 15 TRBJ1-5 - TRBV7-8